This T cell receptor beta chain was captured by sequencing in a study of shared T cell receptors in the human thymus. Assay used: immunoSEQ multiplex PCR; TCRdb lists only in-frame clones, some missing. The sample includes some 720,000 clones, around 89% of them seen just once. The CDR3 loop spans 13 amino acids. V shed 4 bases and J shed 11 bases, with 18 bases lying between them. The germline gives CDR1 SGHNT, CDR2 YYREEE (reference sequence). The same data also went into a second study, on human thymus T cells. According to that study: Corrective heart surgery yielded resections, and these provided the thymus tissue.

Sequencing input: thymocytes. The chain couples TRBV5-4 to TRBJ1-1, with a possible D match to TRBD1 (5 bases). The clonotype comes from a boy under three years old with a congenital heart defect. In DNA, the CDR3 is TGTGCCAGCAGCGCCGGGAGGTGGGACCAGGCTTTCTTT. Residues: CASSAGRWDQAFF.